The 18 T cell receptor beta chains given below trace back to one sample, sequenced in a study of T cells after posttransplantation cyclophosphamide. Sequencing used immunoSEQ multiplex PCR; TCRdb keeps in-frame clones, though not all of them. In total the sample includes about 40,000 clones, none of them seen once. The sequenced sample consisted of PBMCs. The receptors originated from a woman between 45 and 65 years old in good health and a related stem cell transplant donor.

This clone was counted at least ten times. The J gene is TRBJ2-5, the V gene TRBV12-5; 7 bases are shared with TRBD1. CDR1 LGHNT and CDR2 FRNRAP come from the germline V gene. The CDR3 has 15 residues. Trimming removed 3 bases from V and 2 bases from J; junction bases left unmatched: 6. The CDR3 reads CASGFGTVFQETQYF. CDR3 DNA: TGTGCTAGTGGTTTTGGGACAGTTTTTCAAGAGACCCAGTACTTC.

At least ten counts were recorded for this clone. This chain links TRBV6-1 with TRBJ1-5, with 10 bases lining up with TRBD1. The CDR3 extends over 14 amino acids. V was clipped by 6 bases and J by 9 bases; unmatched bases: 8. Germline lookup yields CDR1 MNHNS and CDR2 SASEGT. CDR3 nucleotides: TGTGCCAGCAGCTACGGACAGGGGGGAAGGCCCCAGCATTTT. Protein: CASSYGQGGRPQHF.

This clone occurred many times. The V call is TRBV30, the J call TRBJ1-1; possibly TRBD1 for D (6 bases). This CDR3 has 13 residues. V lost 0 bases to trimming and J lost 3 bases, with 8 bases between them. The germline gives CDR1 GTSNPN, CDR2 SVGIG (reference sequence). The chain's CDR3 is CAWSVNRDTEAFF. CDR3 DNA sequence: TGTGCCTGGAGTGTAAACAGGGACACTGAAGCTTTCTTT.

The sample holds many counts of this clone. V gene TRBV9 combines with J gene TRBJ2-3; 13 bases line up with TRBD2. Germline CDR1 is SGDLS and CDR2 is YYNGEE. Trimming removed 3 bases from V and 5 bases from J; junction bases left unmatched: 6. The CDR3 loop spans 16 amino acids. As DNA, the CDR3 is TGTGCCAGCAGCGCACTAGCGGGGGGGACCGAAGATACGCAGTATTTT. Translation: CASSALAGGTEDTQYF. Filled out from reference TRBV9 and TRBJ2-3, the complete variable domain reads DSGVTQTPKHLITATGQRVTLRCSPRSGDLSVYWYQQSLDQGLQFLIQYYNGEERAKGNILERFSAQQFPDLHSELNLSSLELGDSALYFCASSALAGGTEDTQYFGPGTRLTVL.

This clone was recorded many times. The chain couples TRBV7-6 to TRBJ2-2, with 7 bases that match TRBD1. The CDR3 totals 19 residues. Trimming took 2 bases from V and 2 from J; bases not matched to a gene: 14. Germline lookup yields CDR1 SGHVS and CDR2 FNYEAQ. This chain's CDR3 is CASSLPRYLGDRNTGELFF. The CDR3, as DNA: TGTGCCAGCAGCTTACCTCGCTACTTAGGGGACAGAAACACCGGGGAGCTGTTTTTT.

This clone was picked up many times. The rearrangement joins TRBV2 to TRBJ2-2, with 7 bases that match TRBD2. The CDR3 length is 14 residues. V lost 9 bases to trimming and J lost 5 bases; unmatched junction nucleotides: 9. CDR1 is SNHLY, CDR2 FYNNEI, per germline. This CDR3 reads CARERGRYTGELFF. CDR3 DNA sequence: TGTGCCAGAGAGCGGGGCCGGTATACCGGGGAGCTGTTTTTT.

This clone was seen many times. The chain combines TRBV21-1 with TRBJ2-7; TRBD1, the table's D call, was not compared with the DNA. TRBV21-1 is tagged as a pseudogene. There are 14 residues in the CDR3. The CDR3 nucleotides read TGTGCCAGCAGCAATGAAGGACAGCCCTACGAGCAGTACTTC. This encodes CASSNEGQPYEQYF.

This clone was picked up many times. The chain uses TRBV7-6 and TRBJ1-1; possible D gene TRBD1, 6 bases. Per germline, CDR1 SGHVS and CDR2 FNYEAQ. Trimming removed 2 bases from V and 1 base from J, with 8 bases in between. The CDR3 is 14 amino acids. The CDR3 sequence: CASSLSGANTEAFF. The CDR3 DNA sequence: TGTGCCAGCAGCTTATCAGGGGCGAACACTGAAGCTTTCTTT.

This clone was observed many times. CDR3 sequence (DNA): TGTGCCAGCAGTTTGGCCAGAGGACACGCGGACTATGGCTACACCTTC. As protein: CASSLARGHADYGYTF. The chain recombines TRBV27 with TRBJ1-2; possible D gene TRBD1, 5 bases. The V gene's germline CDR1 is MNHEY and CDR2 SMNVEV (reference sequence). The CDR3 is made up of 16 amino acids. Trimming removed 3 bases at V and 3 bases at J, with 17 bases between.

In this sample, this clone turned up a few times. V is TRBV28 and J is TRBJ1-6; TRBD1 agrees at 10 bases. V lost 5 bases, J lost 4 bases, and 5 bases stayed unmatched. The CDR3 covers 16 residues. Germline V gene lookup returns CDR1 MDHEN and CDR2 SYDVKM. DNA of the CDR3: TGTGCCAGCAGTGGGGACAGGGGTCCGTATAATTCACCCCTCCACTTT. This translates into CASSGDRGPYNSPLHF.

This clone was counted at least ten times. V is TRBV7-9 and J is TRBJ2-1; no firm D call. Germline values: CDR1 SEHNR, CDR2 FQNEAQ (reference sequence). The CDR3 contains 16 residues. Trimming pared 2 bases from V and 8 bases from J, leaving 19 bases between. The CDR3 coding sequence is TGTGCCAGCAGCTTACTGGGTGCAGGTATGTTGGATGAGCAGTTCTTC. As protein: CASSLLGAGMLDEQFF.

This clone was seen at least ten times. V is TRBV4-2 and J is TRBJ2-5, with 8 bases matching TRBD2. Germline V CDR1 and CDR2: LGHNA, YNFKEQ. With V trimmed by 3 bases and J by 5 bases, 14 bases remained unmatched. This CDR3 has 17 amino acids. CDR3 DNA: TGTGCCAGCAGCCAGGACTACTTGCGGGGGGCCCGGGAGACCCAGTACTTC. Protein sequence: CASSQDYLRGARETQYF.

This clone was recorded at least ten times. This sequence joins TRBV28 and TRBJ2-3; TRBD2 matches 10 bases. This CDR3 is built from 16 residues. Per the germline V gene, CDR1 is MDHEN and CDR2 is SYDVKM. J lost 6 bases, V lost 5 bases, and 11 bases had no gene match. CDR3 sequence: CASSRWGAGGPDTQYF. The CDR3 region has the DNA TGTGCCAGCAGTAGGTGGGGAGCGGGGGGGCCCGATACGCAGTATTTT.

This clone was recorded at least ten times. The rearrangement joins TRBV7-6 to TRBJ2-1; maybe TRBD1 (5 bases). Deletions cut 1 base from V and 6 bases from J, with 19 bases between. The CDR3 totals 17 residues. CDR1 is SGHVS and CDR2 is FNYEAQ in the germline V gene. CDR3 in amino acids: CASSLVSPRVAVNEQFF. In DNA form, the CDR3 reads TGTGCCAGCAGCTTAGTCAGTCCCAGGGTGGCTGTCAATGAGCAGTTCTTC.

This clone has ten or more counts. The V gene is TRBV5-1, the J gene TRBJ1-1; a weak D match, TRBD1 (6 bases). Germline CDR1 is SGHRS and CDR2 is YFSETQ. The CDR3 runs 14 residues. With 4 bases removed from V and 5 bases from J, the gap between germline ends came to 15 bases. The CDR3 region is CASSLTGFNTEAFF. CDR3 DNA sequence: TGCGCCAGCAGCCTTACAGGGTTTAATACTGAAGCTTTCTTT. The full variable domain, its missing parts supplied by reference TRBV5-1 and TRBJ1-1, is KAGVTQTPRYLIKTRGQQVTLSCSPISGHRSVSWYQQTPGQGLQFLFEYFSETQRNKGNFPGRFSGRQFSNSRSEMNVSTLELGDSALYLCASSLTGFNTEAFFGQGTRLTVV.

This clone was counted only a few times. This sample also contains other DNA sequences that code for the same CDR3. The chain is built from TRBV7-9 and TRBJ2-2; TRBD2 agrees at 15 bases. With V trimmed by 5 bases and J by 4 bases, 8 bases remained unmatched. Germline CDR1 is SEHNR and CDR2 is FQNEAQ (reference sequence). CDR3 length equals 18 residues. CDR3 residues: CASSPSPGLAGGTGELFF. Here the CDR3 DNA reads TGTGCCAGCAGCCCGAGTCCGGGACTAGCGGGGGGCACCGGGGAGCTGTTTTTT.

This clone showed up many times. V usage is TRBV2 and J usage is TRBJ2-7, with a weak D call TRBD1 (6 bases). The CDR3 is 13 residues long. The V gene's germline CDR1 is SNHLY and CDR2 FYNNEI. The CDR3 reads CAGWGPRSYEQYF. CDR3 coding DNA: TGTGCAGGTTGGGGGCCCCGCTCCTACGAGCAGTACTTC.

This clone was detected only a few times. The gene calls are TRBV6-1 and TRBJ1-2; D might be TRBD1 (6 bases). The germline CDR1 and CDR2 sequences are MNHNS and SASEGT. CDR3 size: 13 residues. Trimming left V 6 bases short and J 2 bases short, with 10 bases between. The CDR3 DNA reads TGTGCCAGCAGATCCACAGGGAACTATGGCTACACCTTC. Protein sequence: CASRSTGNYGYTF.